The T cell receptor beta chain under discussion was sequenced for a study of T-cell reconstitution after alpha-beta-depleted transplantation in children. The sample holds a few counts of this clonotype. The CDR3 length is 16 residues. The V and J ends lost 5 bases and 7 bases, in that order; junction bases with no gene match: 9. Germline V CDR1 and CDR2: WSHSY, SAAADI. Unique molecular identifiers were incorporated when the TCRbeta library was constructed. TCRdb itself ran the PCR reads through MiXCR, one entry per CDR3 protein. This sample has roughly 610,000 distinct CDR3 sequences, with roughly a tenth found just once.

The sample in question was PBMCs from the stem cell graft donor, obtained from the stem cell graft. The TCR sequence derives from a human donor who donated a stem cell graft to a child with acute myeloid leukemia. The chain employs TRBV10-2 and TRBJ2-2; TRBD1 matches at 11 bases. The CDR3 loop is CASSSSGTGGVGELFF. DNA for the CDR3: TGCGCCAGCAGTTCCTCCGGGACAGGGGGGGTCGGGGAGCTGTTTTTT.